These T cell receptor beta chains were read from a single sample in a study of T-cell memory formation after mild COVID-19. TCRdb itself ran the 5' RACE reads through MiXCR, one entry per CDR3 protein. The sample includes roughly 130,000 distinct CDR3 sequences, roughly 6% of them seen just once. Sequencing was carried out using PBMCs or a T cell subset sorted from them (not recorded which). The receptors were sampled from an adult woman who had mild COVID-19 (a few samples of this study predate the infection). Cell type and time point are not known. The CDR3 runs from the conserved cysteine through the conserved F or W. Fields, in order: CDR3 protein, CDR3 DNA, D gene, clone size, J gene, V gene. The D gene is left open where the match is weak. Some rows have no size entry. The others give once, few or many, or a class for an expanded clone.

CDR3: CASSKDSGGYEQYF
DNA: TGCGCCAGCAGCAAGGACAGCGGGGGCTACGAGCAGTACTTC
D: TRBD2
size: many
J: TRBJ2-7
V: TRBV5-1

CDR3: CASSLSAYEQYF
DNA: TGTGCCAGCAGCTTGTCGGCGTACGAGCAGTACTTC
D: .
size: many
J: TRBJ2-7
V: TRBV5-6

CDR3: CATSRAATNEKLFF
DNA: TGTGCCACCAGCAGAGCTGCAACTAATGAAAAACTGTTTTTT
D: .
size: many
J: TRBJ1-4
V: TRBV15

CDR3: CASSQVRPGRVGTDTQYF
DNA: TGTGCCAGCAGCCAAGTTCGCCCGGGGAGGGTTGGCACAGATACGCAGTATTTT
D: TRBD2
size: few
J: TRBJ2-3
V: TRBV4-2

CDR3: CASSQGFQGRDYEQYF
DNA: TGCGCCAGCAGCCAAGGCTTCCAAGGGAGGGACTACGAGCAGTACTTC
D: TRBD2
size: .
J: TRBJ2-7
V: TRBV4-1

CDR3: CASSLAETQYF
DNA: TGTGCCAGCAGCTTAGCTGAGACCCAGTACTTC
D: .
size: many
J: TRBJ2-5
V: TRBV11-2

CDR3: CSVATGTDTQYF
DNA: TGCAGCGTTGCTACTGGCACAGATACGCAGTATTTT
D: .
size: many
J: TRBJ2-3
V: TRBV29-1

CDR3: CASSLDPRASGNNEQFF
DNA: TGTGCCAGCAGCTTAGACCCCCGGGCTAGCGGGAACAATGAGCAGTTCTTC
D: TRBD2
size: many
J: TRBJ2-1
V: TRBV7-3

CDR3: CASSPTGAYNEQFF
DNA: TGTGCCAGCAGCCCAACAGGAGCCTACAATGAGCAGTTCTTC
D: .
size: .
J: TRBJ2-1
V: TRBV11-3

CDR3: CASRHSGLGLSTDTQYF
DNA: TGTGCCAGCAGACACTCGGGACTAGGCCTGAGCACAGATACGCAGTATTTT
D: TRBD2
size: many
J: TRBJ2-3
V: TRBV12-3/TRBV12-4

CDR3: CASSLDGQVLSETEAFF
DNA: TGCGCCAGCAGCTTGGACGGACAGGTTTTATCCGAAACTGAAGCTTTCTTT
D: TRBD1
size: few
J: TRBJ1-1
V: TRBV5-1

CDR3: CATSDLAGVKDEQFF
DNA: TGTGCCACCAGTGACCTAGCGGGAGTTAAGGATGAGCAGTTCTTC
D: TRBD2
size: .
J: TRBJ2-1
V: TRBV24-1

CDR3: CASSQTGWTLNTEAFF
DNA: TGTGCCAGCAGTCAAACAGGGTGGACACTTAACACTGAAGCTTTCTTT
D: .
size: .
J: TRBJ1-1
V: TRBV3-1

CDR3: CASTPRGLFQETQYF
DNA: TGTGCCAGCACCCCGCGGGGACTCTTCCAAGAGACCCAGTACTTC
D: .
size: many
J: TRBJ2-5
V: TRBV27

CDR3: CASSLATRPGETQYF
DNA: TGCGCCAGCAGCCTCGCGACGCGCCCTGGGGAGACCCAGTACTTC
D: .
size: few
J: TRBJ2-5
V: TRBV5-1

CDR3: CASSLRLHEQYF
DNA: TGTGCCAGCAGTTTGAGGTTGCACGAGCAGTACTTC
D: .
size: many
J: TRBJ2-7
V: TRBV12-3/TRBV12-4

CDR3: CASSSTGQLLSYGYTF
DNA: TGTGCCAGCAGCTCAACTGGACAGCTCCTCAGCTATGGCTACACCTTC
D: .
size: many
J: TRBJ1-2
V: TRBV7-9

CDR3: CAISESTRQAQRNSPLHF
DNA: TGTGCCATCAGTGAGTCGACTCGGCAGGCGCAACGAAATTCACCCCTCCACTTT
D: .
size: few
J: TRBJ1-6
V: TRBV10-3

CDR3: CASSFRGGYMDTQYF
DNA: TGTGCCAGCAGCTTTAGGGGGGGGTACATGGATACGCAGTATTTT
D: .
size: .
J: TRBJ2-3
V: TRBV7-2

CDR3: CASSSGAGGGTEAFF
DNA: TGTGCCAGCAGCTCCGGCGCAGGGGGTGGTACTGAAGCTTTCTTT
D: TRBD1
size: few
J: TRBJ1-1
V: TRBV7-3

CDR3: CASSLAQLAYEQYF
DNA: TGTGCCAGCAGCTTAGCGCAGCTAGCCTACGAGCAGTACTTC
D: .
size: few
J: TRBJ2-7
V: TRBV7-9

CDR3: CASSPPVRGTQYF
DNA: TGTGCCAGCTCACCACCGGTGAGGGGTACGCAGTATTTT
D: .
size: .
J: TRBJ2-3
V: TRBV18

CDR3: CAWSKPNRELFF
DNA: TGTGCCTGGAGTAAGCCTAACAGGGAGCTGTTTTTT
D: .
size: few
J: TRBJ2-2
V: TRBV30

CDR3: CASSLSRGTPYSNQPQHF
DNA: TGTGCCAGCAGCTTGTCCAGGGGGACACCTTATAGCAATCAGCCCCAGCATTTT
D: TRBD1
size: few
J: TRBJ1-5
V: TRBV5-5

CDR3: CSALGTGNYGYTF
DNA: TGCAGTGCCCTCGGGACAGGGAACTATGGCTACACCTTC
D: TRBD1
size: .
J: TRBJ1-2
V: TRBV20-1

CDR3: CASSNDQGAGNTGELFF
DNA: TGCGCCAGCAGCAACGATCAGGGGGCAGGGAACACCGGGGAGCTGTTTTTT
D: TRBD1
size: many
J: TRBJ2-2
V: TRBV5-1

CDR3: CASSRSGQGGAKNIQYF
DNA: TGTGCCAGCAGCCGCAGCGGACAGGGAGGCGCCAAAAACATTCAGTACTTC
D: TRBD1
size: .
J: TRBJ2-4
V: TRBV7-9

CDR3: CASSPRGAVSYNEQFF
DNA: TGTGCCAGCAGTCCCCGGGGAGCGGTATCCTACAATGAGCAGTTCTTC
D: .
size: many
J: TRBJ2-1
V: TRBV12-3/TRBV12-4

CDR3: CATSASGQIYGYTF
DNA: TGTGCCACCAGTGCCTCGGGACAGATCTATGGCTACACCTTC
D: TRBD1
size: many
J: TRBJ1-2
V: TRBV24-1

CDR3: CASSTRALAGYGYTF
DNA: TGCGCCAGCAGCACCAGGGCCCTGGCGGGCTATGGCTACACCTTC
D: .
size: few
J: TRBJ1-2
V: TRBV5-1

CDR3: CASSSGHAGYTF
DNA: TGCGCCAGCAGCTCCGGACACGCCGGCTACACCTTC
D: .
size: many
J: TRBJ1-2
V: TRBV5-1

CDR3: CASSAGQTNYGYTF
DNA: TGCGCCAGCAGCGCCGGACAGACGAACTATGGCTACACCTTC
D: .
size: few
J: TRBJ1-2
V: TRBV5-1

CDR3: CSARLAGSLGQYF
DNA: TGCAGTGCTCGACTAGCGGGATCTTTAGGGCAGTACTTC
D: TRBD2
size: few
J: TRBJ2-7
V: TRBV20-1

CDR3: CASSLRSTTDTQYF
DNA: TGTGCCAGCAGCTTAAGGTCAACCACAGATACGCAGTATTTT
D: .
size: .
J: TRBJ2-3
V: TRBV7-8

CDR3: CSVEGRGRYTF
DNA: TGCAGCGTTGAAGGGCGGGGACGCTACACCTTC
D: .
size: few
J: TRBJ1-2
V: TRBV29-1

CDR3: CASSLIAGVWGQGTHEQYF
DNA: TGTGCCAGCAGCTTAATCGCGGGGGTTTGGGGACAGGGGACCCACGAGCAGTACTTC
D: TRBD1
size: .
J: TRBJ2-7
V: TRBV7-9

CDR3: CSVEGGTGSYEQYF
DNA: TGCAGCGTTGAGGGGGGGACAGGATCCTACGAGCAGTACTTC
D: .
size: few
J: TRBJ2-7
V: TRBV29-1

CDR3: CASSLQGSTDTQYF
DNA: TGTGCCAGCAGCTTACAGGGGAGCACAGATACGCAGTATTTT
D: .
size: few
J: TRBJ2-3
V: TRBV11-3

CDR3: CASSQGSTGRYGYTF
DNA: TGTGCCAGCAGCCAAGGCTCCACAGGGAGATATGGCTACACCTTC
D: .
size: .
J: TRBJ1-2
V: TRBV3-1

CDR3: CASSPQSYNEQFF
DNA: TGTGCCAGCTCACCACAGAGCTACAATGAGCAGTTCTTC
D: .
size: many
J: TRBJ2-1
V: TRBV18

CDR3: CASSLRGISPLHF
DNA: TGTGCCAGCAGCTTGCGGGGGATTTCACCCCTCCACTTT
D: .
size: .
J: TRBJ1-6
V: TRBV5-5

CDR3: CASSQLIHEQYF
DNA: TGTGCCAGCAGCCAACTTATCCACGAGCAGTACTTC
D: .
size: few
J: TRBJ2-7
V: TRBV14

CDR3: CASSDRTSGDPRGETQYF
DNA: TGTGCCAGCAGCGATAGGACTAGCGGGGACCCTAGGGGAGAGACCCAGTACTTC
D: TRBD2
size: .
J: TRBJ2-5
V: TRBV5-4

CDR3: CASSPLGGRGPNEQFF
DNA: TGTGCCAGCAGTCCCCTTGGGGGGCGCGGCCCCAATGAGCAGTTCTTC
D: .
size: few
J: TRBJ2-1
V: TRBV6-5

CDR3: CASSQTGALADLYF
DNA: TGTGCCAGCAGCCAAACCGGCGCACTGGCCGATTTGTACTTC
D: .
size: few
J: TRBJ2-7
V: TRBV4-2

CDR3: CASSRRTVYNEQFF
DNA: TGTGCCAGCAGCCGCAGGACAGTCTACAATGAGCAGTTCTTC
D: .
size: .
J: TRBJ2-1
V: TRBV12-3/TRBV12-4

CDR3: CASSPHNTLSGANVLTF
DNA: TGTGCCAGCAGCCCTCATAACACCCTCTCTGGGGCCAACGTCCTGACTTTC
D: .
size: .
J: TRBJ2-6
V: TRBV7-9

CDR3: CASSFAEDQPQHF
DNA: TGTGCCAGCAGCTTCGCCGAAGATCAGCCCCAGCATTTT
D: .
size: few
J: TRBJ1-5
V: TRBV11-1

CDR3: CASSVDGGHQPQHF
DNA: TGTGCCAGCAGCGTAGATGGGGGACATCAGCCCCAGCATTTT
D: .
size: few
J: TRBJ1-5
V: TRBV9

CDR3: CASSQDRGFSGNTIYF
DNA: TGTGCCAGCAGCCAGGACAGGGGATTCTCTGGAAACACCATATATTTT
D: TRBD1
size: .
J: TRBJ1-3
V: TRBV28

CDR3: CASSVGVSPKEQFF
DNA: TGTGCCAGCAGCGTAGGTGTCAGTCCCAAGGAGCAGTTCTTC
D: .
size: .
J: TRBJ2-1
V: TRBV9

CDR3: CASSLQQGLAYNEQFF
DNA: TGTGCCAGCAGCCTCCAACAGGGGTTAGCCTACAATGAGCAGTTCTTC
D: TRBD1
size: few
J: TRBJ2-1
V: TRBV4-2

CDR3: CASSSQTGGTSGNTIYF
DNA: TGTGCCAGCAGCTCCCAGACAGGGGGCACCTCTGGAAACACCATATATTTT
D: TRBD1
size: many
J: TRBJ1-3
V: TRBV7-6

CDR3: CAIQEGPARETQYF
DNA: TGTGCCATCCAGGAGGGACCGGCGCGCGAGACCCAGTACTTC
D: .
size: many
J: TRBJ2-5
V: TRBV10-3

CDR3: CATSDPATGRATGELFF
DNA: TGTGCCACCAGTGACCCTGCGACAGGACGGGCCACCGGGGAGCTGTTTTTT
D: .
size: .
J: TRBJ2-2
V: TRBV24-1

CDR3: CASSASMAGELFF
DNA: TGTGCCAGCAGTGCCAGTATGGCCGGGGAGCTGTTTTTT
D: .
size: .
J: TRBJ2-2
V: TRBV25-1

CDR3: CASGLDRTIYEQYF
DNA: TGTGCCAGCGGATTGGACAGAACTATTTACGAGCAGTACTTC
D: .
size: many
J: TRBJ2-7
V: TRBV7-8